This T cell receptor beta chain stems from a study of Ad26.COV2.S vaccination and SARS-CoV-2 variants. At the level of the study: Donor got 5x10^10 or 1x10^11 viral particles of Ad26.COV2.S.

Noted treatment: 15 to 20 received Ad26.COV2.S at low or high dose, single or two shots; roughly five received placebo; per-sample allocation not given. Day 63 after the first injection of vaccine or placebo was the sampling time. Based in Boston, the donor was an adult of 18-55 years. J gave up 6 bases and V 0 bases, and 3 bases lay outside the gene matches. Germline CDR1 and CDR2: SGHTA and FQGNSA. The CDR3 sequence is 15 residues long. This clone was seen a single time. This table comes from immunoSEQ multiplex PCR, and its TCRdb copy is limited to in-frame clones, with some not included. The sample comprises about 350,000 clones, around 89% of which are singletons, and about 6.4% rests with the top ten.

The specimen was peripheral blood, collected in a trial of Ad26.COV2.S vaccine versus placebo. The chain joins TRBV7-2 to TRBJ2-1, with 9 bases matching TRBD2. This TCR derives from a person aged 18 to 59 who received the Ad26.COV2.S COVID-19 vaccine or a placebo. The CDR3 spells CASSLAGLASNEQFF. In nucleotides, the CDR3 is TGTGCCAGCAGCTTAGCGGGACTAGCCTCCAATGAGCAGTTCTTC. The entire variable domain, with the rest obtained from reference TRBV7-2 and TRBJ2-1, is as follows: GAGVSQSPSNKVTEKGKDVELRCDPISGHTALYWYRQSLGQGLEFLIYFQGNSAPDKSGLPSDRFSAERTGGSVSTLTIQRTQQEDSAVYLCASSLAGLASNEQFFGPGTRLTVL.